This T cell receptor (beta chain) was captured in a study of T cells expressing NK-cell markers. Study as a whole: All TCR beta repertoires analysed originated from sorted CD3+CD56+NKG2C+, CD3+CD56+NKG2C- and CD3+CD56-NKG2C+ T cells.

A 5'RACE template switching approach incorporating UMIs was used to make TCR beta cDNA. Reanalyzing the 5' RACE reads, TCRdb keeps one entry per CDR3 protein, without DNA. The sample data list roughly 390,000 distinct CDR3 sequences. CDR1 and CDR2 (germline): SGHTA, FQGNSA. The CDR3 is 15 amino acids. Whole-study findings and limits: In a handful of donors, these clonotypes also led the CD3+CD56-NKG2C+ fraction.

Note on this clonotype: Its specificity is not known.

The clonotype comes from a woman between 45 and 60 years old in good health. This chain connects TRBV7-2 to TRBJ1-5. The material sequenced was blood T cells: a sorted CD56 or NKG2C T cell subset, CD4+ or CD8+ T cells, or bulk PBMC T cells (not recorded which). The CDR3 region is CASSLDSGISQPQHF. The whole variable domain, filled in from reference TRBV7-2 and TRBJ1-5, reads GAGVSQSPSNKVTEKGKDVELRCDPISGHTALYWYRQSLGQGLEFLIYFQGNSAPDKSGLPSDRFSAERTGGSVSTLTIQRTQQEDSAVYLCASSLDSGISQPQHFGDGTRLSIL.